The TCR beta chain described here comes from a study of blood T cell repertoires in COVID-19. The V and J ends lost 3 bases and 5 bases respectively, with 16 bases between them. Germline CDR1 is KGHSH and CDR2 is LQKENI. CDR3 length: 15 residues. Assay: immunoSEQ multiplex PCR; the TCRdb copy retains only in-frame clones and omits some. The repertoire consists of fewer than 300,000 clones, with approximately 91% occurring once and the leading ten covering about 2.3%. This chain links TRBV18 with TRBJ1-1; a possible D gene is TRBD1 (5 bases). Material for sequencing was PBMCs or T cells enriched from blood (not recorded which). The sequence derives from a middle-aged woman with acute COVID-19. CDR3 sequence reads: CASSPGGYRDTEAFF. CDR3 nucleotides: TGTGCCAGCTCACCCGGGGGATATAGGGATACTGAAGCTTTCTTT. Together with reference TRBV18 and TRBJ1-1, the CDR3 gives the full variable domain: NAGVMQNPRHLVRRRGQEARLRCSPMKGHSHVYWYRQLPEEGLKFMVYLQKENIIDESGMPKERFSAEFPKEGPSILRIQQVVRGDSAAYFCASSPGGYRDTEAFFGQGTRLTVV.